This paragraph reports one T cell receptor beta chain. Its antigen is undetermined. The data were taken from a study of T cells after yellow fever vaccination. Study-wide results and limits: Only a small proportion of the clonotypes turned up in both the CD4 and the CD8 compartments, likely arising from convergent recombination. The secondary T-cell response peaked on day 5, not day 15, but was weaker. The bulk population could contribute abundant contaminating clonotypes to FACS-sorted repertoires.

TCRdb passed the 5' RACE reads through MiXCR, listing each CDR3 protein once. This table holds 350,000 to 450,000 distinct CDR3 sequences, over 5% found once. The CDR3 has 13 residues. CDR1 LGHDT and CDR2 YNNKEL come from the germline V gene (reference sequence). V and J are TRBV3-1 and TRBJ2-1, with TRBD2 identical over 8 bases. This specimen was PBMCs, taken 5 days after the yellow fever booster vaccination. This TCR came from a young man who received the YFV17D yellow fever vaccine. This CDR3 is CATTSEIYNEQFF. CDR3 bases: TGTGCTACGACTAGCGAGATTTACAATGAGCAGTTCTTC.